Each of the 14 T cell receptor beta chains below was sequenced from the same sample in a study of control samples from healthy donors and cancer patients. Only in-frame clones appear in the TCRdb table, and some are missing; sequencing was by immunoSEQ multiplex PCR. Seen here are 75,000 to 100,000 clones, 88% observed once, and the top ten hold 13% to 15%. Source material: blood. These receptors all come from a man under 40 in good health.

The gene calls are TRBV30 and TRBJ2-7; D is ambiguous. CDR1 is GTSNPN, CDR2 SVGIG, per germline (reference sequence). The ends were cut back, 1 base at V and 3 bases at J, with 19 bases in the middle. The CDR3 totals 16 residues. The CDR3 nucleotides read TGTGCCTGGAGTGGCGGTAGCCTCCCGTCATTCTACGAGCAGTACTTC. Protein sequence: CAWSGGSLPSFYEQYF. Looking up the rest from reference TRBV30 and TRBJ2-7 gives the full variable domain: SQTIHQWPATLVQPVGSPLSLECTVEGTSNPNLYWYRQAAGRGLQLLFYSVGIGQISSEVPQNLSASRPQDRQFILSSKKLLLSDSGFYLCAWSGGSLPSFYEQYFGPGTRLTVT.

The chain has TRBV9 and TRBJ2-5; weak D call: TRBD1 (6 bases). Germline CDR1 reads SGDLS; CDR2 reads YYNGEE. The CDR3 consists of 15 residues. Between the trimmed V and J ends, which lost 0 bases and 5 bases, there was a span of 14 bases. The CDR3 here is CASSVGSRGEETQYF. The CDR3 region has the DNA TGTGCCAGCAGCGTAGGAAGCAGGGGCGAGGAGACCCAGTACTTC.

This chain links TRBV10-3 with TRBJ2-2; TRBD1 aligns across 8 bases. The CDR3 totals 16 residues. With 6 bases clipped from V and 6 bases from J, the junction kept 12 bases outside the gene matches. From germline, CDR1 is ENHRY and CDR2 SYGVKD. The CDR3 protein is CAISKTTGGDAGELFF. Written as DNA, the CDR3 is TGTGCCATCAGCAAGACTACAGGGGGAGACGCCGGGGAGCTGTTTTTT.

The rearrangement links TRBV7-2 to TRBJ1-5, with D perhaps matching TRBD1 (6 bases). With 1 base removed from V and 1 base from J, the gap between germline ends came to 17 bases. The CDR3 runs 18 residues. Per the germline V gene, CDR1 is SGHTA and CDR2 is FQGNSA. This chain's CDR3 is CASSLGGQGRRSNQPQHF. The CDR3 nucleotides are TGTGCCAGCAGCTTAGGGGGCCAGGGGAGGCGCAGCAATCAGCCCCAGCATTTT.

The V gene is TRBV5-6, the J gene TRBJ2-4, with D possibly being TRBD2 (7 bases). Germline assignment: CDR1 SGHDT and CDR2 YYEEEE. V gave up 3 bases and J gave up 7 bases, with 11 bases separating them. The CDR3 is 13 residues long. The CDR3 here is CASSSRGGNIQYF. Written as DNA, the CDR3 is TGTGCCAGCAGCTCAAGGGGGGGGAACATTCAGTACTTC.

The chain carries TRBV5-6 and TRBJ2-6; TRBD1 matches at 7 bases. Germline V gene data show CDR1 as SGHDT and CDR2 as YYEEEE. V lost 0 bases to trimming and J lost 2 bases; unmatched junction nucleotides: 5. This CDR3 spans 17 amino acids. CDR3 amino acids: CASSLGQGPTGANVLTF. The CDR3 DNA reads TGTGCCAGCAGCTTGGGACAGGGCCCGACTGGGGCCAACGTCCTGACTTTC.

The genes are TRBV11-3 and TRBJ1-1; no firm D call. This CDR3 is 14 amino acids long. V lost 0 bases to trimming and J lost 1 base, with 6 bases between them. In germline, CDR1 is SGHNT, CDR2 YENEEA. The CDR3 here is CASSLDSRNTEAFF. The CDR3 nucleotides read TGTGCCAGCAGCTTAGATTCGAGGAACACTGAAGCTTTCTTT.

The rearrangement joins TRBV5-4 to TRBJ2-1; no clear D gene. This CDR3 has 15 residues. CDR1 and CDR2 (germline): SGHNT, YYREEE (reference sequence). Trimming cost V 2 bases and J 2 bases, with 11 bases left between them. CDR3 DNA sequence: TGTGCCAGCAGCTTCTGGGCGTCCCCCTACAATGAGCAGTTCTTC. This gives the protein CASSFWASPYNEQFF.

In its sample, this clone was seen a few times. The rearrangement joins TRBV7-3 to TRBJ2-7; D is perhaps TRBD2 (6 bases). The V gene's germline CDR1 is SGHTA and CDR2 FQGTGA. Trimming took 5 bases from V and 4 from J, leaving 18 bases between them. This CDR3 is 15 amino acids long. The CDR3 DNA sequence: TGTGCCAGCAGCCGAATGCCCGGGACTTTATACGAGCAGTACTTC. This codes for CASSRMPGTLYEQYF.

The rearrangement joins TRBV6-5 to TRBJ1-1, with D hard to call. Germline CDR1 is MNHEY and CDR2 is SVGAGI. Trimming stripped 6 bases from V and 2 bases from J, with 16 bases between. This CDR3 is 15 amino acids long. The CDR3, as DNA: TGTGCCAGCAGCCGCTACCGGACGGACAACACTGAAGCTTTCTTT. Encoded protein: CASSRYRTDNTEAFF.

V and J are TRBV15 and TRBJ2-3; possibly TRBD2 for D (6 bases). CDR1 and CDR2 (germline): LNHNV, YYDKDF (reference sequence). V lost 7 bases, J lost 0 bases, and 14 bases lay in between. CDR3 length equals 15 residues. Here the CDR3 DNA reads TGTGCCACCACTCGGTGGGACTCAAGCACAGATACGCAGTATTTT. Its protein is CATTRWDSSTDTQYF.

In its sample, this clone was seen a few times. The rearrangement uses TRBV3-1 (or the pseudogene TRBV3-2) and TRBJ2-2; D possibly uses TRBD1 or TRBD2 (5 bases each). This CDR3 has 15 amino acids. Trimming left V 3 bases short and J 4 bases short, with 12 bases between. Germline V gene lookup returns CDR1 LGHDT and CDR2 YNNKEL (reference sequence). The CDR3 reads CASSQTGRTTGELFF. DNA of the CDR3: TGTGCCAGCAGCCAGACGGGACGCACCACCGGGGAGCTGTTTTTT.

This chain joins TRBV7-8 and TRBJ2-5; TRBD1 is a possible D gene (5 bases). V lost 7 bases and J 4 bases, leaving 13 bases between the germline ends. CDR1 and CDR2 from the germline V gene are SGHVS and FQNEAQ. This CDR3 is 13 amino acids long. This chain's CDR3 is CASNRQGLETQYF. For the CDR3, the DNA is TGTGCCAGCAACCGGCAGGGATTAGAGACCCAGTACTTC.

The chain links TRBV27 to TRBJ2-3; 13 nucleotides line up with TRBD2. Germline trimming cut 5 bases from V and 10 bases from J; bases unmatched to any gene: 6. Germline V gene lookup returns CDR1 MNHEY and CDR2 SMNVEV (reference sequence). This CDR3 comprises 14 residues. This chain's CDR3 is CASSPRLAGGPQYF. As DNA, the CDR3 is TGTGCCAGCAGTCCGCGACTAGCGGGAGGCCCGCAGTATTTT.